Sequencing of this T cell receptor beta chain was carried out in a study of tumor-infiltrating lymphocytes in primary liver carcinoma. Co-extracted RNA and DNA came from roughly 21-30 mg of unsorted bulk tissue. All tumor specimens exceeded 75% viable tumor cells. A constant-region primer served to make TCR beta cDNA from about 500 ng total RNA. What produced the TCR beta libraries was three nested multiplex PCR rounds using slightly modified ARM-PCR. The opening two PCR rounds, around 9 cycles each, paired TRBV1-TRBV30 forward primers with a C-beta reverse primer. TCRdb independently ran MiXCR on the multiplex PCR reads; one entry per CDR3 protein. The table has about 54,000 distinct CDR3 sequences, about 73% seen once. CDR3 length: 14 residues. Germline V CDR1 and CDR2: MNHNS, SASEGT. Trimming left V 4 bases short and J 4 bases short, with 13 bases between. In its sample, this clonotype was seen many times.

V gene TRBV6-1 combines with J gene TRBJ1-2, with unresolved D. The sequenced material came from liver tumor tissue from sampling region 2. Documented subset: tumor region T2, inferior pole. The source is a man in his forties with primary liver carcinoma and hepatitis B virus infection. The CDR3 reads CASSVKQAIYGYTF. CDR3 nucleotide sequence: TGTGCCAGCAGTGTGAAGCAAGCTATCTATGGCTACACCTTC.